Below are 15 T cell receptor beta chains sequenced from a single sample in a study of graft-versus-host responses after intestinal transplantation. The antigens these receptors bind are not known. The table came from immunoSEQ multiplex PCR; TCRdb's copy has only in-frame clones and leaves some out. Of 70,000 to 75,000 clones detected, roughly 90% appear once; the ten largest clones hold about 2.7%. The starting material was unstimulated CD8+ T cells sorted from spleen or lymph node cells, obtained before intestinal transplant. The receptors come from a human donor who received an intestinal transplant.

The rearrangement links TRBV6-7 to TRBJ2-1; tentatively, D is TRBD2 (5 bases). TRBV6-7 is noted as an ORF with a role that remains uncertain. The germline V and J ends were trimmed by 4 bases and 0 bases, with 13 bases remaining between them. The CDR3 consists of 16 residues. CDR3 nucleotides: TGTGCCAGCAGTTTCTCAAGCGGCAGCTCCTACAATGAGCAGTTCTTC. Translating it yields CASSFSSGSSYNEQFF.

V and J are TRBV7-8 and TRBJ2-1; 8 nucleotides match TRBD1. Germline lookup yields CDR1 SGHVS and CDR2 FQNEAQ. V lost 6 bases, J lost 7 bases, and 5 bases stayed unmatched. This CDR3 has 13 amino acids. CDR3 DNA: TGTGCCAGCAGTACCAGGGGGCGAAATGAGCAGTTCTTC. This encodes CASSTRGRNEQFF.

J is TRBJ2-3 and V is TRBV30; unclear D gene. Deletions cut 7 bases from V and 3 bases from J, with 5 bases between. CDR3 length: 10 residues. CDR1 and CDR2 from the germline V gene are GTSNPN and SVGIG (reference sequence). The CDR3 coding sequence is TGTGCCTCACATACAGATACGCAGTATTTT. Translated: CASHTDTQYF.

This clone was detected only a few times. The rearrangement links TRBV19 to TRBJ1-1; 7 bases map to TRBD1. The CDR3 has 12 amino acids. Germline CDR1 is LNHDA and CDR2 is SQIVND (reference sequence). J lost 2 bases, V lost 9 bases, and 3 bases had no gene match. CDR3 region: CASRGDNTEAFF. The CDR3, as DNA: TGTGCCAGCAGGGGGGATAACACTGAAGCTTTCTTT.

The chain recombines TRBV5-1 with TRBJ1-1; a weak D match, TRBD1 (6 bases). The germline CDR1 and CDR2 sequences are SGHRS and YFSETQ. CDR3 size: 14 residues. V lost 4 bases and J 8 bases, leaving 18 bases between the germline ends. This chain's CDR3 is CASSPKDTTGEAFF. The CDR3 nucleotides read TGCGCCAGCAGCCCTAAAGATACGACAGGCGAAGCTTTCTTT.

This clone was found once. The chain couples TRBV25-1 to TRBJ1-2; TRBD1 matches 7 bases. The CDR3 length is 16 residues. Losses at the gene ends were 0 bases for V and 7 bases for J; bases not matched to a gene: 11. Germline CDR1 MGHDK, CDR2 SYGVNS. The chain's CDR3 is CASSEYGAGGLRGYTF. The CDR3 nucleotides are TGTGCCAGCAGTGAATATGGAGCAGGGGGATTGCGTGGCTACACCTTC.

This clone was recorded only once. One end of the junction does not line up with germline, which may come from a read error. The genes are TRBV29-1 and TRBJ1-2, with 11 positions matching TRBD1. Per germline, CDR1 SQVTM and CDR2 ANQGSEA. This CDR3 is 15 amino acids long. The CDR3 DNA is TGCAGCGTGGAAGGACAGGGGGCACGTAACTATGGCTACACCTTC. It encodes CSVEGQGARNYGYTF.

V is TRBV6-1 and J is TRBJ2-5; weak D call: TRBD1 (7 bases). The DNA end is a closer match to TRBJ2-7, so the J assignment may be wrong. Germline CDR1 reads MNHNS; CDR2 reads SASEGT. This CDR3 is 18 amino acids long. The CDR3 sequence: CASSEGREKTGNEGEQYF. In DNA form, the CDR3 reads TGTGCCAGCAGTGAAGGCCGGGAGAAGACAGGGAATGAGGGCGAGCAGTACTTC.

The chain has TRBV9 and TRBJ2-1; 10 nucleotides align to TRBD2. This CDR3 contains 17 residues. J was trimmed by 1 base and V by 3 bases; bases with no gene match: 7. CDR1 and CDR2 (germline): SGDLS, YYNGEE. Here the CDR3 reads CASSGRLAGLSYNEQFF. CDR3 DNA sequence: TGTGCCAGCAGCGGCCGACTAGCGGGTCTGTCCTACAATGAGCAGTTCTTC.

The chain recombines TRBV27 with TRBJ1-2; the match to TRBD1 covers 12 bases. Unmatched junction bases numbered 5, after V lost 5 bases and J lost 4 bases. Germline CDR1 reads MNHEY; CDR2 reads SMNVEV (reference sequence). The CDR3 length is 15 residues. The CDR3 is CASSRGQGASYGYTF. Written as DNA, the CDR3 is TGTGCCAGCAGTAGGGGACAGGGGGCCTCCTATGGCTACACCTTC.

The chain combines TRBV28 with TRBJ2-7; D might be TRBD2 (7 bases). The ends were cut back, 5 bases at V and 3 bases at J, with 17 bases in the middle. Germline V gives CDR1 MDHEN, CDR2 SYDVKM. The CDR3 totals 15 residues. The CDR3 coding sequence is TGTGCCAGCAGTCCCCATGGGGGGGCAAACTACGAGCAGTACTTC. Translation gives CASSPHGGANYEQYF.

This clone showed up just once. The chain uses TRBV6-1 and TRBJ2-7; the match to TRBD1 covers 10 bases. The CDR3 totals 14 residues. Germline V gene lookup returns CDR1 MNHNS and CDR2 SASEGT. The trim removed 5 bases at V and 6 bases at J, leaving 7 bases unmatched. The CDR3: CASSPGQGGIEQYF. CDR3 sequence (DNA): TGTGCCAGCAGTCCTGGACAGGGGGGCATCGAGCAGTACTTC.

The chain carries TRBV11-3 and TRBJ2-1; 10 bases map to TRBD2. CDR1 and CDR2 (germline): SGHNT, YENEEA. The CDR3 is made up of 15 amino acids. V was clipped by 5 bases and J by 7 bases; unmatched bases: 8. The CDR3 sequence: CASSPRGTSVNEQFF. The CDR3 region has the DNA TGTGCCAGCAGCCCAAGAGGGACTAGCGTGAATGAGCAGTTCTTC.

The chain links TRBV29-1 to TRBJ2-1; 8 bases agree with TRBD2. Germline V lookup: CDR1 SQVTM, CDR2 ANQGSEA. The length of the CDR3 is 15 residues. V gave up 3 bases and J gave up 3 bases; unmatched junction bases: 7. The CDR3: CSVDGGRIDYNEQFF. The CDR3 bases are TGCAGCGTTGACGGCGGGAGGATCGACTACAATGAGCAGTTCTTC.

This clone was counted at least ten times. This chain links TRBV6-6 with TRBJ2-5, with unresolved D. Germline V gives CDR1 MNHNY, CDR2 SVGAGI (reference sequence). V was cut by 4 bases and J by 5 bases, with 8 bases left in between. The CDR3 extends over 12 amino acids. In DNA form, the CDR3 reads TGTGCCAGCAGTTTGGGCCACGAGACCCAGTACTTC. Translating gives CASSLGHETQYF.